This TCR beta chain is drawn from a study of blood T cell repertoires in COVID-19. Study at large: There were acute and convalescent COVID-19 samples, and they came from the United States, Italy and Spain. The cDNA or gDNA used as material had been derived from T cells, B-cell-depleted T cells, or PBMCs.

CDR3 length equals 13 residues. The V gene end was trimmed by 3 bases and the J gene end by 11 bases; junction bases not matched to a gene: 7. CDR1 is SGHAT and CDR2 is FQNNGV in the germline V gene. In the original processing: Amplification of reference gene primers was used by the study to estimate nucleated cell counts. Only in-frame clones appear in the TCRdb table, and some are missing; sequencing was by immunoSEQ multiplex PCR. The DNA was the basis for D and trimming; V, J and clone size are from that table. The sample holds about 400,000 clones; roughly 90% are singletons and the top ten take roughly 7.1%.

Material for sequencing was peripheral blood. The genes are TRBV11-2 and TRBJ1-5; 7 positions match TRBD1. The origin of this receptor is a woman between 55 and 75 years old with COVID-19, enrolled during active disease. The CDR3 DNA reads TGTGCCAGCAGCTTGAGACAGGGCGGAACCCAGCATTTT. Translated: CASSLRQGGTQHF.